This is a list of T cell receptor beta chains from one sample in a study of cytomegalovirus exposure and HLA in healthy donors. The data were produced by immunoSEQ multiplex PCR, yet TCRdb's version contains in-frame clones alone and is incomplete. The sample lists about 160,000 clones, around 78% occurring once. Sequencing was carried out using PBMCs. The receptors originated from a woman in her forties in good health and CMV-seronegative. Each CDR3 is given with its conserved first and last residue. D genes are given only for firm matches. The listing skips clone size in some rows; elsewhere it reads once, few, many or a size class.

D	J	size	V	CDR3	DNA
.	TRBJ1-5	.	TRBV4-1	CASSPPGSLAQHF	TGCGCCAGCAGCCCCCCGGGTAGTCTAGCCCAGCATTTT
.	TRBJ1-5	.	TRBV4-1	CASSLQGFNQPRHF	TGCGCCAGCAGCCTCCAGGGGTTCAATCAGCCCCGGCATTTT
TRBD1	TRBJ2-7	few	TRBV7-9	CASRLLTGGEQYF	TGTGCCAGCAGGCTTCTCACAGGGGGCGAGCAGTACTTC
TRBD1	TRBJ2-7	.	TRBV2	CARQGDRAYEQYF	TGTGCCAGACAGGGGGATAGGGCCTACGAGCAGTACTTC
.	TRBJ2-3	.	TRBV6-1	CASSEARRGNTDTQYF	TGTGCCAGCAGTGAAGCGCGGCGGGGAAACACAGATACGCAGTATTTT
TRBD2	TRBJ2-1	.	TRBV5-6	CASSRTSPKYNEQFF	TGTGCCAGCAGCAGGACTAGTCCTAAGTACAATGAGCAGTTCTTC
.	TRBJ1-1	.	TRBV14	CASSPFQGAEAFF	TGTGCCAGCAGCCCCTTCCAGGGTGCTGAAGCTTTCTTT
TRBD1	TRBJ2-3	.	TRBV5-1	CASSIGQGQTDTQYF	TGCGCCAGCAGCATTGGACAGGGTCAGACAGATACGCAGTATTTT
.	TRBJ2-7	few	TRBV7-9	CASSPRVAYSYEQYF	TGTGCCAGCAGCCCCAGGGTTGCATACTCCTACGAGCAGTACTTC
TRBD1	TRBJ1-1	.	TRBV7-9	CASSGWTGREAFF	TGTGCCAGCAGCGGATGGACAGGGAGAGAAGCTTTCTTT
.	TRBJ1-6	.	TRBV5-8	CASSLSGDSYNSPLHF	TGTGCCAGCAGCTTGTCGGGGGACTCCTATAATTCACCCCTCCACTTT
.	TRBJ1-4	.	TRBV5-6	CASSFRDSSNEKLFF	TGTGCCAGCAGCTTTCGGGATTCGTCTAATGAAAAACTGTTTTTT
.	TRBJ1-4	.	TRBV19	CASRQLLNEKLFF	TGTGCCAGTCGACAGCTTCTTAATGAAAAACTGTTTTTT
TRBD1	TRBJ2-1	.	TRBV5-1	CASSLAAGGYNEQFF	TGCGCCAGCAGCTTGGCCGCAGGGGGTTACAATGAGCAGTTCTTC
TRBD1	TRBJ2-5	.	TRBV5-1	CASSLERGLVETQYF	TGCGCCAGCAGCTTGGAGAGGGGGCTAGTCGAGACCCAGTACTTC
TRBD1	TRBJ2-4	.	TRBV19	CASSIGIGTVKNIQYF	TGTGCCAGTAGTATAGGGATCGGGACAGTAAAAAACATTCAGTACTTC
TRBD1	TRBJ1-2	.	TRBV18	CASSSGTGDYGYTF	TGTGCCAGCTCATCCGGGACAGGGGACTATGGCTACACCTTC
.	TRBJ2-7	few	TRBV5-6	CASSLTGSYEQYF	TGTGCCAGCAGCTTGACGGGGTCCTACGAGCAGTACTTC
.	TRBJ1-2	.	TRBV4-1	CASSRTMMDRHYGYTF	TGCGCCAGCAGCCGGACGATGATGGACAGACATTATGGCTACACCTTC
TRBD1	TRBJ1-2	.	TRBV6-4	CASSEGSDRGLGVHGYTF	TGTGCCAGCAGTGAGGGGAGCGACAGGGGGCTCGGGGTCCATGGCTACACCTTC
TRBD1	TRBJ1-4	.	TRBV15	CATSLDRAYEKLFF	TGTGCCACCAGCTTGGACAGGGCGTATGAAAAACTGTTTTTT
TRBD2	TRBJ2-5	.	TRBV18	CASSRSGTSGSLPYF	TGTGCCAGCTCACGTTCCGGGACTAGCGGGTCGCTCCCGTACTTC
TRBD2	TRBJ2-2	.	TRBV28	CASNLAGGQQTGELFF	TGTGCCAGCAACTTAGCGGGGGGCCAACAAACTGGGGAGCTGTTTTTT
.	TRBJ1-6	.	TRBV4-1	CASSQDRVENSPLHF	TGCGCCAGCAGCCAAGACAGGGTAGAGAATTCACCCCTCCACTTT
.	TRBJ1-6	.	TRBV4-2	CASSQDRGLGSPLHF	TGTGCCAGCAGCCAAGATCGGGGTTTAGGTTCACCCCTCCACTTT
TRBD1	TRBJ1-5	few	TRBV2	CASTAGTGVNQPQHF	TGTGCCAGCACGGCCGGGACAGGGGTAAATCAGCCCCAGCATTTT
.	TRBJ1-1	.	TRBV4-1	CASSQLFTGNTEAFF	TGCGCCAGCAGCCAACTATTTACAGGGAACACTGAAGCTTTCTTT
TRBD2	TRBJ2-5	.	TRBV5-4	CASSYPSGGSEETQYF	TGTGCCAGCAGCTACCCTAGCGGGGGGTCCGAAGAGACCCAGTACTTC
TRBD1	TRBJ1-2	.	TRBV6-6	CASSKQGNYGYTF	TGTGCCAGCAGCAAACAGGGGAACTATGGCTACACCTTC
.	TRBJ1-2	.	TRBV2	CASSDKTGPTSYGYTF	TGTGCCAGCAGTGATAAGACCGGACCTACTAGCTATGGCTACACCTTC
TRBD2	TRBJ2-5	.	TRBV7-2	CASSPGRASGQETQYF	TGTGCCAGCAGCCCGGGCCGGGCTAGCGGGCAAGAGACCCAGTACTTC
TRBD1	TRBJ1-1	.	TRBV5-1	CASSPQGSEDTEAFF	TGCGCCAGCAGCCCACAGGGGTCTGAGGACACTGAAGCTTTCTTT
.	TRBJ1-2	.	TRBV9	CASSPRGDYGYTF	TGTGCCAGCAGCCCCAGGGGAGACTATGGCTACACCTTC
.	TRBJ2-5	.	TRBV4-1	CASSQTQGLVMGTQYF	TGCGCCAGCAGCCAGACACAGGGTTTGGTAATGGGGACCCAGTACTTC
.	TRBJ1-2	.	TRBV28	CASRGSAGPKSGYTF	TGTGCCAGCAGAGGCTCTGCAGGGCCCAAGAGTGGCTACACCTTC
.	TRBJ2-5	.	TRBV4-1	CASSQEQRSGETQYF	TGCGCCAGCAGCCAAGAACAGCGGAGCGGAGAGACCCAGTACTTC
.	TRBJ2-7	.	TRBV4-1	CASSQVVGADYEQYF	TGCGCCAGCAGCCAAGTGGTGGGGGCAGATTACGAGCAGTACTTC
.	TRBJ1-5	.	TRBV28	CASSAPGSIQPQHF	TGTGCCAGCAGTGCCCCGGGATCAATACAGCCCCAGCATTTT
TRBD1	TRBJ1-2	.	TRBV18	CASSPGTVNYGYTF	TGTGCCAGCTCCCCCGGGACAGTCAACTATGGCTACACCTTC
.	TRBJ2-1	.	TRBV6-1	CASRALGRGNEQFF	TGTGCCAGCAGGGCTCTCGGGCGGGGCAATGAGCAGTTCTTC
TRBD1	TRBJ1-1	.	TRBV6-5	CASSYSPGGLGTEAFF	TGTGCCAGCAGTTACTCACCAGGGGGCTTAGGAACTGAAGCTTTCTTT
.	TRBJ2-7	.	TRBV5-6	CASSFGSTYEQYF	TGTGCCAGCAGCTTTGGCTCAACCTACGAGCAGTACTTC
TRBD1	TRBJ2-7	.	TRBV29-1	CSVAEAGTGLSYEQYF	TGCAGCGTCGCGGAGGCCGGGACAGGTTTATCCTACGAGCAGTACTTC
.	TRBJ1-2	.	TRBV6-1	CASSEAGGVGAAGYGYTF	TGTGCCAGCAGTGAAGCGGGGGGGGTGGGGGCGGCGGGCTATGGCTACACCTTC
.	TRBJ2-7	few	TRBV5-1	CASSLYQEPYEQYF	TGCGCCAGCAGCTTGTATCAGGAACCCTACGAGCAGTACTTC
.	TRBJ1-1	.	TRBV7-9	CASRLVGDTEAFF	TGTGCCAGCAGGTTGGTAGGCGACACTGAGGCTTTCTTT
.	TRBJ2-1	once	TRBV5-1	CASSWTSSYNEQFF	TGCGCCAGCAGCTGGACATCTTCCTACAATGAGCAGTTCTTC
TRBD2	TRBJ2-3	.	TRBV2	CASRTSGGTDMQYF	TGTGCCAGCAGAACTAGCGGGGGCACAGATATGCAGTATTTT
TRBD1	TRBJ2-2	once	TRBV7-8	CASSPRTGGSTGELFF	TGTGCCAGCAGCCCCCGGACAGGGGGTTCCACCGGGGAGCTGTTTTTT
TRBD1	TRBJ2-5	.	TRBV5-1	CASKTGPQETQYF	TGCGCCAGCAAGACAGGGCCGCAAGAGACCCAGTACTTC
.	TRBJ2-2	.	TRBV15	CATQDRNTGELFF	TGTGCCACCCAGGACAGGAACACCGGGGAGCTGTTTTTT
TRBD1	TRBJ2-3	.	TRBV5-1	CASSKQGMAVFGDTQYF	TGCGCCAGCAGCAAACAGGGGATGGCGGTTTTCGGAGATACGCAGTATTTT
.	TRBJ1-3	once	TRBV14	CASSQDRGSGNTIYF	TGTGCCAGCAGCCAAGATCGGGGAAGTGGAAACACCATATATTTT
TRBD1	TRBJ1-4	.	TRBV5-1	CASSQTGATNEKLFF	TGCGCCAGCAGCCAAACAGGGGCAACTAATGAAAAACTGTTTTTT
TRBD2	TRBJ2-1	.	TRBV27	CASKSGGAIEQFF	TGTGCCAGCAAGAGCGGGGGGGCAATTGAGCAGTTCTTC
TRBD2	TRBJ2-3	.	TRBV4-1	CASRQGPTSGGTDTQYF	TGCGCCAGCAGACAAGGGCCGACTAGCGGGGGAACAGATACGCAGTATTTT
TRBD1	TRBJ2-5	.	TRBV28	CASSSGQQETQYF	TGTGCCAGCAGTTCGGGACAGCAAGAGACCCAGTACTTC
TRBD2	TRBJ2-1	.	TRBV5-4	CASSLLKLAGVRNEQFF	TGTGCCAGCAGCTTGCTTAAGTTGGCGGGGGTCAGGAATGAGCAGTTCTTC
.	TRBJ1-5	few	TRBV4-1	CASSQVPQNNQPQHF	TGCGCCAGCAGCCAAGTTCCCCAGAATAATCAGCCCCAGCATTTT
TRBD1	TRBJ2-1	.	TRBV5-1	CASSPGQGTYNEQFF	TGCGCCAGCAGCCCTGGACAGGGGACCTACAATGAGCAGTTCTTC